Given below is one T cell receptor (beta chain) in context. Its antigen remains unknown. CD4+ T cells from unexposed donors were obtained before the COVID-19 pandemic (2011-2018). CD4+ T cells were isolated from the cells after about 11 days of culture. Germline-derived CDR1 and CDR2 are LNHDA and SQIVND (reference sequence). V was pared by 11 bases and J by 8 bases, with 25 bases between. This CDR3 has 15 amino acids. This record comes from a study of CD4 T cells in relation to SARS-CoV-2 and coronaviruses. At the level of the study: After around 10 days of antigen culture, PBMC TCR beta CDR3s were sequenced.

Generated by immunoSEQ multiplex PCR, the TCRdb table keeps only in-frame clones and is missing some. The top ten clones hold approximately 15% of a sample with 24,000 or so clones, 78% of them seen once. This rearrangement joins TRBV19 to TRBJ2-1; TRBD2 is a possible D gene (6 bases). Sequencing was done on a sample of CD4+ T cells from PBMCs, cultured in vitro. This TCR was sampled from a human donor in good health. The CDR3 protein is CASKRDTSPWDEQFF. CDR3 nucleotides: TGTGCCTCAAAGAGAGACACTAGCCCCTGGGATGAGCAGTTCTTC.